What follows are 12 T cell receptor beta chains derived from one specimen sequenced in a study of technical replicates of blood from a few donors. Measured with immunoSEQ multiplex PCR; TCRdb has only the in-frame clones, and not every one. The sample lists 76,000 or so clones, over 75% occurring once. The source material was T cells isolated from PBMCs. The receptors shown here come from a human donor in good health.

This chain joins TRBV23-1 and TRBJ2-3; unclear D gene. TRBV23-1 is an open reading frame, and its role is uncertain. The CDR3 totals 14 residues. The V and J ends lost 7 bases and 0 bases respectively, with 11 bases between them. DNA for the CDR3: TGCGCCAGCATTGACACCCCTAGCACAGATACGCAGTATTTT. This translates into CASIDTPSTDTQYF.

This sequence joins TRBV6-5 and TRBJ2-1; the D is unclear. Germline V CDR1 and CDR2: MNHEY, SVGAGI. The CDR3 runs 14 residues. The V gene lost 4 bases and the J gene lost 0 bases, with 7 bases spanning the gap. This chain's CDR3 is CASSSTSSYNEQFF. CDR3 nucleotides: TGTGCCAGCAGTTCGACAAGCTCCTACAATGAGCAGTTCTTC.

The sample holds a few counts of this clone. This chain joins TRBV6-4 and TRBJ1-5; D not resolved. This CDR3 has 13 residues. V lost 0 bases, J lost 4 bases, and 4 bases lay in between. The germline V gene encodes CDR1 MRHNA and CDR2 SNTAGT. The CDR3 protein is CASSDSGNQPQHF. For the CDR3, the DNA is TGTGCCAGCAGTGACTCCGGGAATCAGCCCCAGCATTTT.

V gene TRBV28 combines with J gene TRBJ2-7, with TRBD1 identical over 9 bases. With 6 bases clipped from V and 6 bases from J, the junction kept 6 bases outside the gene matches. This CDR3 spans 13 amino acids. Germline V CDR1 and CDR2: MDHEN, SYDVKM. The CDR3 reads CASRDTGGGEQYF. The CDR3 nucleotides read TGTGCCAGCAGAGATACAGGGGGCGGCGAGCAGTACTTC.

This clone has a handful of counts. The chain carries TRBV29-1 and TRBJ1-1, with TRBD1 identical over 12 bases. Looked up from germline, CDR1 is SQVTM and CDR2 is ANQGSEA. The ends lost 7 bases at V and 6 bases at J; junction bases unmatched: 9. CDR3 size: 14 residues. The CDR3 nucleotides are TGCAGCGGGGACAGGGGGCTTTCCATAGCTGAAGCTTTCTTT. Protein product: CSGDRGLSIAEAFF.

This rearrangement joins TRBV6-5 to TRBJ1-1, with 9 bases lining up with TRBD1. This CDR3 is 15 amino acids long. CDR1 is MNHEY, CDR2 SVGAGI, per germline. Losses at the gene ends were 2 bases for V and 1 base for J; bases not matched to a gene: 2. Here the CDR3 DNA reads TGTGCCAGCAGTTACATGGACAGGGGGAACACTGAAGCTTTCTTT. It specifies CASSYMDRGNTEAFF.

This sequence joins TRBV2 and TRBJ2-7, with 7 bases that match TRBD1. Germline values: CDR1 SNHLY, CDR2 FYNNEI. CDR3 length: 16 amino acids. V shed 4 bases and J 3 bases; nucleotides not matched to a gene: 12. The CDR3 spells CASSVNLVGDSYEQYF. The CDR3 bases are TGTGCCAGCAGTGTAAACCTAGTAGGGGACAGCTACGAGCAGTACTTC. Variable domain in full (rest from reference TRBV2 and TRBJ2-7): EPEVTQTPSHQVTQMGQEVILRCVPISNHLYFYWYRQILGQKVEFLVSFYNNEISEKSEIFDDQFSVERPDGSNFTLKIRSTKLEDSAMYFCASSVNLVGDSYEQYFGPGTRLTVT.

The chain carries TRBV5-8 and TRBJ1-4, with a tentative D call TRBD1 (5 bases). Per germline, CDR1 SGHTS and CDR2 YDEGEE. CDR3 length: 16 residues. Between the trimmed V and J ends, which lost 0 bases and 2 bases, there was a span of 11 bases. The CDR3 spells CASSLGSGSTNEKLFF. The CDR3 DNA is TGTGCCAGCAGCTTGGGGTCAGGGTCCACTAATGAAAAACTGTTTTTT.

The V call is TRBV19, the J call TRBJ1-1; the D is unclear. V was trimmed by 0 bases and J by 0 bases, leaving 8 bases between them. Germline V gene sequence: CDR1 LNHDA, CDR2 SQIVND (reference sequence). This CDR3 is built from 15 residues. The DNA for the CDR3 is TGTGCCAGTAGTATAGATCAATCGGTGAACACTGAAGCTTTCTTT. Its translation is CASSIDQSVNTEAFF.

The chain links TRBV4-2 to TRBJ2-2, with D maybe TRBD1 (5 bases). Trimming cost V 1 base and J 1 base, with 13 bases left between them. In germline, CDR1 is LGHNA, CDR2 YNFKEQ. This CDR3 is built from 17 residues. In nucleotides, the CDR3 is TGTGCCAGCAGCCAAGCTGGGGCTGGCGGGAACACCGGGGAGCTGTTTTTT. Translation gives CASSQAGAGGNTGELFF.

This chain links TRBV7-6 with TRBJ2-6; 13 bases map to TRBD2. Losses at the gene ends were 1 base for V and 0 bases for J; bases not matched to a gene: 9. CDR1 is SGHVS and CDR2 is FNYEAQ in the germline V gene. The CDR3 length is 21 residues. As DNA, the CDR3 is TGTGCCAGCAGCTTAGACCCCGGACTAGCGGGAGAGTCCTCTGGGGCCAACGTCCTGACTTTC. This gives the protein CASSLDPGLAGESSGANVLTF.

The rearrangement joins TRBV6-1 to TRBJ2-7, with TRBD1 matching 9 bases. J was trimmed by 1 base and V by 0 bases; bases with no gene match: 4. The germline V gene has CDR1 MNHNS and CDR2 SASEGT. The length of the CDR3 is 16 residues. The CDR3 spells CASSEARTGDSYEQYF. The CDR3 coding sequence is TGTGCCAGCAGTGAAGCCAGGACAGGGGATTCCTACGAGCAGTACTTC.